The present T cell receptor beta chain was sequenced within a study of T cells after yellow fever vaccination. Study-wide background: Some fractions had low cell numbers, and these were prepared with SMART-Seq v4 Ultra Low Input. General study findings and limits: Post-booster samples contained most primary-vaccination clones (about 95% CD4, roughly 88% CD8). Researchers noted that a small share of clonotypes showed up in both CD4 and CD8 compartments.

TCRdb re-analysed the 5' RACE reads in MiXCR, keeping a single row per CDR3 protein. Counted here are approximately 250,000 distinct CDR3 sequences, approximately 6.8% occurring once; the ten biggest clones make up more than 1%. Looked up from germline, CDR1 is LNHDA and CDR2 is SQIVND (reference sequence). The CDR3 is 14 residues long. The V gene lost 4 bases and the J gene lost 1 base, with 11 bases spanning the gap. The sample holds a few counts of this clonotype. Its matching antigen is unknown. The material sequenced was CD4+ T cells sorted from PBMCs, taken on the day of the yellow fever booster vaccination. This TCR came from a man younger than 45 who received the YFV17D yellow fever vaccine. This chain joins TRBV19 and TRBJ2-7; D gene uncertain. CDR3 sequence (DNA): TGTGCCAGTAGTACGGACCTATCTTCCTACGAGCAGTACTTC. Amino acid sequence: CASSTDLSSYEQYF.